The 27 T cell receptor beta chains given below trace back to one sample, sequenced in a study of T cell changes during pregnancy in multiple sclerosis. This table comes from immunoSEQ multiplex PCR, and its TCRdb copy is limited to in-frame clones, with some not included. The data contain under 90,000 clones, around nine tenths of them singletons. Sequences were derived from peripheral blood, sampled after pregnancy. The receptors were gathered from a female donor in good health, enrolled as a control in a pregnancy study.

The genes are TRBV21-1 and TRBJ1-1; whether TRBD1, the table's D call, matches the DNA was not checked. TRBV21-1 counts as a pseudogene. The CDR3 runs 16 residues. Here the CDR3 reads CASSKEGDLLDTEAFF. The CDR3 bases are TGTGCCAGCAGCAAAGAGGGGGACCTCCTGGACACTGAAGCTTTCTTT.

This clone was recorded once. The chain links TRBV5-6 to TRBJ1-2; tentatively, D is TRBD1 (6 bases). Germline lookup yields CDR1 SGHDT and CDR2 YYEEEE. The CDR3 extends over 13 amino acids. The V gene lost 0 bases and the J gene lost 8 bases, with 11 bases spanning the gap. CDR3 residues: CASSLEGVGGYTF. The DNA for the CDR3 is TGTGCCAGCAGCTTGGAGGGGGTAGGGGGCTACACCTTC.

The CDR3 region is CASSKEAPSGDEQYF. In nucleotides, the CDR3 is TGCGCCAGCAGCAAGGAAGCTCCTAGCGGGGACGAGCAGTACTTC. V usage is TRBV4-1 and J usage is TRBJ2-7; 9 positions agree with TRBD2. The germline gives CDR1 MGHRA, CDR2 YSYEKL. The CDR3 has 15 amino acids. V was pared by 5 bases and J by 5 bases, with 10 bases of the junction left unmatched.

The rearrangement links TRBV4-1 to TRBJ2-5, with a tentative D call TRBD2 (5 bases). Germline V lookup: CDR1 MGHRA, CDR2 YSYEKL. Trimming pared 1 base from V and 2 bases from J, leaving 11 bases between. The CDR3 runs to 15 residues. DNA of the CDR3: TGCGCCAGCAGCCAAGTAGAGCGGAGTCAAGAGACCCAGTACTTC. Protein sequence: CASSQVERSQETQYF.

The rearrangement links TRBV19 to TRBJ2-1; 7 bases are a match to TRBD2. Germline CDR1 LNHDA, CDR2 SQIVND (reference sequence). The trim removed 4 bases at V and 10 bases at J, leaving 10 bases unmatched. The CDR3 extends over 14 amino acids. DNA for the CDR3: TGTGCCAGTAGTAGGGCGGGAGAACTAGAGGAGCAGTTCTTC. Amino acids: CASSRAGELEEQFF.

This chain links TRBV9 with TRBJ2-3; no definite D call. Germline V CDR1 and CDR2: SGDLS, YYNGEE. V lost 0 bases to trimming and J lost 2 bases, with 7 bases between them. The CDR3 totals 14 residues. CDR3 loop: CASSVGGSTDTQYF. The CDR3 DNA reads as TGTGCCAGCAGCGTAGGAGGATCCACAGATACGCAGTATTTT.

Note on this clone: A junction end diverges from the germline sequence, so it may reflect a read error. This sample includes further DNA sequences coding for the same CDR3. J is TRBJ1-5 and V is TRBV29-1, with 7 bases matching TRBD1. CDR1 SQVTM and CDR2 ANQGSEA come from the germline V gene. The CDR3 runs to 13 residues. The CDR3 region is CSVLGQPNQPQHF. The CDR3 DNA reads TGTAGCGTTTTGGGACAGCCCAATCAGCCCCAGCATTTT. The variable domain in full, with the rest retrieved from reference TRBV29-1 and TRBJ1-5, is SAVISQKPSRDICQRGTSLTIQCQVDSQVTMMFWYRQQPGQSLTLIATANQGSEATYESGFVIDKFPISRPNLTFSTLTVSNMSPEDSSIYLCSVLGQPNQPQHFGDGTRLSIL.

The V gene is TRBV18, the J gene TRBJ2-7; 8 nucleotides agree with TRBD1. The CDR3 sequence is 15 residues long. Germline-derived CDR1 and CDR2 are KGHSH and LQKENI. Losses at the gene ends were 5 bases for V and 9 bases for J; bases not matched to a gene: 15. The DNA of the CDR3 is TGTGCCAGCTCAACGCGGGACAGGTCCCAATCTGGGCAGTACTTC. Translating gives CASSTRDRSQSGQYF.

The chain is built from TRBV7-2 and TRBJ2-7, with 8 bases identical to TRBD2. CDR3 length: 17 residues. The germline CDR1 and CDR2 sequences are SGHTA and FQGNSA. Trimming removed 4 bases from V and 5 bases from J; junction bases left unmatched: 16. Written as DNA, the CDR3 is TGTGCCAGCAGCTCCGCTCTAATCAGCGGGAGTATCCACGAGCAGTACTTC. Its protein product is CASSSALISGSIHEQYF.

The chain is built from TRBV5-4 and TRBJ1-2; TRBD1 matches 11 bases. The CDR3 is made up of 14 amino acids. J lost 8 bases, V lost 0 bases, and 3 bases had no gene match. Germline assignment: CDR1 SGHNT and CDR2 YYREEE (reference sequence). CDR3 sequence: CASSLGGQGDGYTF. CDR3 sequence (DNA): TGTGCCAGCAGCTTGGGGGGACAGGGGGACGGCTACACCTTC. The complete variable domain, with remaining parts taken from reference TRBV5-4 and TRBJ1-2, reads ETGVTQSPTHLIKTRGQQVTLRCSSQSGHNTVSWYQQALGQGPQFIFQYYREEENGRGNFPPRFSGLQFPNYSSELNVNALELDDSALYLCASSLGGQGDGYTFGSGTRLTVV.

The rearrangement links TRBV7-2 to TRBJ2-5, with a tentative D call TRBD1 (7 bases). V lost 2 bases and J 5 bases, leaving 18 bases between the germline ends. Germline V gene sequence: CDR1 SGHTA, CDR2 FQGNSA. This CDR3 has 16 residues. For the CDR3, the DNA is TGTGCCAGCAGCTTAAGTTTATCGGCAGGGGGGGAGACCCAGTACTTC. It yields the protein CASSLSLSAGGETQYF.

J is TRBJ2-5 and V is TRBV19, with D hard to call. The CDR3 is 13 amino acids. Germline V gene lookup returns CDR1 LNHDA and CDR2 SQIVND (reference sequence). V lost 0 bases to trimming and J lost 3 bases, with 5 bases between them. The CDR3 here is CASSIDSEETQYF. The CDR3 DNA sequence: TGTGCCAGTAGTATAGATTCGGAAGAGACCCAGTACTTC. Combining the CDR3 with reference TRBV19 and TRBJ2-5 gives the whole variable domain DGGITQSPKYLFRKEGQNVTLSCEQNLNHDAMYWYRQDPGQGLRLIYYSQIVNDFQKGDIAEGYSVSREKKESFPLTVTSAQKNPTAFYLCASSIDSEETQYFGPGTRLLVL.

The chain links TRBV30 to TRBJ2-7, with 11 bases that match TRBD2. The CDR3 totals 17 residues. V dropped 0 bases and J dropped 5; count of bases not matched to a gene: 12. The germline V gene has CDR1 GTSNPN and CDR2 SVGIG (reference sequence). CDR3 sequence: CAWSVHISGGAIHEQYF. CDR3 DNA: TGTGCCTGGAGTGTACATATTAGCGGGGGGGCAATCCACGAGCAGTACTTC.

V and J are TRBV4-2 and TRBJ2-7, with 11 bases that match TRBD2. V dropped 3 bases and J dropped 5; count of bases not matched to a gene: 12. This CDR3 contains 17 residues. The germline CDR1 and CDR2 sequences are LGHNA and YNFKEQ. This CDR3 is CASSQTTMTSGADEQYF. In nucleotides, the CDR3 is TGTGCCAGCAGCCAGACCACAATGACTAGCGGGGCGGACGAGCAGTACTTC.

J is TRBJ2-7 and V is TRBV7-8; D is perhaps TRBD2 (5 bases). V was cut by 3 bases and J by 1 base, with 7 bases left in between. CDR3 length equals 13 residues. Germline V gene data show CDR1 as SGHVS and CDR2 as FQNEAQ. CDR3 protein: CASSFGISYEQYF. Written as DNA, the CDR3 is TGTGCCAGCAGCTTCGGGATTTCCTACGAGCAGTACTTC.

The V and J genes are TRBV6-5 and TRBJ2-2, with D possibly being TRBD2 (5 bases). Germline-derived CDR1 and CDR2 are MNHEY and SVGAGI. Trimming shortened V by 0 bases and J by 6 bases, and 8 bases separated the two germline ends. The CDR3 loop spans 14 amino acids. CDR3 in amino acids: CASSYSDGAGELFF. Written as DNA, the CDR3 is TGTGCCAGCAGTTACTCTGACGGGGCCGGGGAGCTGTTTTTT.

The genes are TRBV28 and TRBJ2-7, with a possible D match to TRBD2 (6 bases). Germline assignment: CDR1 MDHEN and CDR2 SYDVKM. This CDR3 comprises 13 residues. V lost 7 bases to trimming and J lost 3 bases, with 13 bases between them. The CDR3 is CASTRRDLYEQYF. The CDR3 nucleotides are TGTGCCAGCACTAGGCGGGACCTCTACGAGCAGTACTTC.

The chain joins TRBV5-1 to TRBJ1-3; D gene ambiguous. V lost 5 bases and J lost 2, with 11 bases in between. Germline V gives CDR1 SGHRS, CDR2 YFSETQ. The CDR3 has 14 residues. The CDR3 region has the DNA TGCGCCAGCAGGGGAGACATGGCTGGAAACACCATATATTTT. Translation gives CASRGDMAGNTIYF.

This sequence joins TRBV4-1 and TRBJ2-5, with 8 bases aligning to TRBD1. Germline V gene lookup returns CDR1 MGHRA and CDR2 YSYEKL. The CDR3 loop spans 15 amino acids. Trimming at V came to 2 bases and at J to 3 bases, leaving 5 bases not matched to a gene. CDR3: CASSQPQTGEETQYF. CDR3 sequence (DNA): TGCGCCAGCAGCCAACCCCAGACAGGGGAAGAGACCCAGTACTTC.

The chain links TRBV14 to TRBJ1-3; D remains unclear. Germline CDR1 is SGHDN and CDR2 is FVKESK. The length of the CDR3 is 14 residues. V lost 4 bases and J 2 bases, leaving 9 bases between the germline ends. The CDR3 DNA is TGTGCCAGCAGCCCCCTAGGCCCTGGAAACACCATATATTTT. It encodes CASSPLGPGNTIYF.

The CDR3 sequence: CASSQEGVAFF. CDR3 bases: TGCGCCAGCAGCCAAGAAGGGGTAGCTTTCTTT. The chain couples TRBV4-1 to TRBJ1-1; D perhaps matches TRBD1 (5 bases). Trimming took off 0 bases at V and 10 bases at J, with 6 bases between the two ends. The length of the CDR3 is 11 residues. Germline CDR1 and CDR2: MGHRA and YSYEKL.

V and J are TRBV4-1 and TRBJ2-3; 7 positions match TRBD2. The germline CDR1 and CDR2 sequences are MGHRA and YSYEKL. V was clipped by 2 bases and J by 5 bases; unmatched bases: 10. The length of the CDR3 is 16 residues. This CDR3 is CASSQRLGTTGDTQYF. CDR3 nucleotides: TGCGCCAGCAGCCAAAGGTTAGGGACTACGGGAGATACGCAGTATTTT.

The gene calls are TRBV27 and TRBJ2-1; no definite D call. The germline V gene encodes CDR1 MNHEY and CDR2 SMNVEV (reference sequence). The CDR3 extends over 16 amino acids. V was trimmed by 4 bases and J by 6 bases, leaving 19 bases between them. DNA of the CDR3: TGTGCCAGCAGTTCCGCCGGTGAGAGTCTTTCCAATGAGCAGTTCTTC. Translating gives CASSSAGESLSNEQFF.

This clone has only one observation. The CDR3 DNA reads as TGTGCCAGCAGTCCCTCGATGAGGGAAGAGACCCAGTACTTC. Protein: CASSPSMREETQYF. The V gene is TRBV27, the J gene TRBJ2-5, with D possibly TRBD2 on 5 matching bases. Trimming took 5 bases from V and 3 from J, leaving 13 bases between them. Germline V lookup: CDR1 MNHEY, CDR2 SMNVEV (reference sequence). This CDR3 has 14 residues.

This chain's CDR3 is CASREGLSGELFF. CDR3 coding DNA: TGTGCCAGCAGGGAGGGACTTAGCGGGGAGCTGTTTTTT. The chain couples TRBV5-4 to TRBJ2-2, with D tentatively TRBD2 (6 bases). Germline V gene data show CDR1 as SGHNT and CDR2 as YYREEE (reference sequence). Deletions cut 5 bases from V and 7 bases from J, with 12 bases between. The CDR3 length is 13 residues. Combining the CDR3 with reference TRBV5-4 and TRBJ2-2 gives the whole variable domain ETGVTQSPTHLIKTRGQQVTLRCSSQSGHNTVSWYQQALGQGPQFIFQYYREEENGRGNFPPRFSGLQFPNYSSELNVNALELDDSALYLCASREGLSGELFFGEGSRLTVL.

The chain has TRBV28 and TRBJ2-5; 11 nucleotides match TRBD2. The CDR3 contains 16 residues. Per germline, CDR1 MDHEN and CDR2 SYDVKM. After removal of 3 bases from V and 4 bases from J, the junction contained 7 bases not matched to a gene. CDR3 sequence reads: CASSLGTSGWGETQYF. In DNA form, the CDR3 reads TGTGCCAGCAGTTTGGGGACTAGCGGTTGGGGAGAGACCCAGTACTTC.

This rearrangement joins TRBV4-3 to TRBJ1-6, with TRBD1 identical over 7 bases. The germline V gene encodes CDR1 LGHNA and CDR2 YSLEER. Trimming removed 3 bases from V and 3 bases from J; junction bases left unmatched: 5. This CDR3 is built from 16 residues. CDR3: CASSHGDRNYNSPLHF. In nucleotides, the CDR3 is TGCGCCAGCAGCCACGGGGACAGAAACTATAATTCACCCCTCCACTTT.